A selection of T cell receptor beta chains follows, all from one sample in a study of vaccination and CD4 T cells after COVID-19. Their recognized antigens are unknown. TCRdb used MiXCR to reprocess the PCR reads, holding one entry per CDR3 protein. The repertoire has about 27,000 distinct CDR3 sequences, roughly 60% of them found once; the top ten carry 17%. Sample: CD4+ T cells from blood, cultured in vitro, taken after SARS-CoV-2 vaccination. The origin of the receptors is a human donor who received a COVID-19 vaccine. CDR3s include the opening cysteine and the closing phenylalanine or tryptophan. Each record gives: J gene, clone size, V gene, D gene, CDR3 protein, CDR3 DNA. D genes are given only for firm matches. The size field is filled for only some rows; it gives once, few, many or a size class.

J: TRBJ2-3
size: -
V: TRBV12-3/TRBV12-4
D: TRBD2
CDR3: CASTPSGGETDTQYF
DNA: TGTGCCAGCACCCCCAGCGGGGGAGAGACAGATACGCAGTATTTT

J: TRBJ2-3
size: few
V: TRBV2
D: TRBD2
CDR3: CASSTSGARTDTQYF
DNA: TGTGCCAGCTCAACTAGCGGGGCTCGCACAGATACGCAGTATTTT

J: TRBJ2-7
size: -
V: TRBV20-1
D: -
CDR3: CSALRQGVNEQYF
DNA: TGCAGTGCCCTGCGGCAGGGCGTCAACGAGCAGTACTTC

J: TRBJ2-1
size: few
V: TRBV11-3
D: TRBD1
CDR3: CASSLRQGLSYNEQFF
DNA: TGTGCCAGCAGCCTCAGACAGGGCCTTTCCTACAATGAGCAGTTCTTC

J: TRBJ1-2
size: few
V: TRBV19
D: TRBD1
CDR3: CASSPTGAGGYTF
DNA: TGTGCCAGTAGTCCGACAGGGGCAGGTGGCTACACCTTC

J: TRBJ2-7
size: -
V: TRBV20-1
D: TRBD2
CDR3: CSAREGGSYEQYF
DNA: TGCAGTGCTAGAGAGGGGGGGAGCTACGAGCAGTACTTC

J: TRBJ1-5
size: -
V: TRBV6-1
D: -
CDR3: CASSADSLSGPQHF
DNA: TGTGCCAGCAGTGCAGACAGTCTCTCAGGGCCCCAGCATTTT

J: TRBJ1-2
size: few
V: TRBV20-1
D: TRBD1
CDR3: CSASHDRGTRYGYTF
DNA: TGCAGTGCCTCCCATGACAGGGGGACTCGCTATGGCTACACCTTC

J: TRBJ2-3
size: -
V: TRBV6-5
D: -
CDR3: CASSYSPESTDTQYF
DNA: TGTGCCAGCAGTTACTCCCCGGAGAGCACAGATACGCAGTATTTT

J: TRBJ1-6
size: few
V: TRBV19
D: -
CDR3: CATRVRGGNYNSPLHF
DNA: TGTGCCACCCGGGTCAGGGGAGGCAACTATAATTCACCCCTCCACTTT

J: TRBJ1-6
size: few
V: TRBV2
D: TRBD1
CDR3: CASSMGAGGNSPLHF
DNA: TGTGCCAGCTCTATGGGGGCAGGGGGGAATTCACCCCTCCACTTT

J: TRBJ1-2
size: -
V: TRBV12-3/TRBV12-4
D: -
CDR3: CASSLSGRVKDGYTF
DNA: TGTGCCAGCAGTCTAAGCGGTCGGGTTAAGGATGGCTACACCTTC

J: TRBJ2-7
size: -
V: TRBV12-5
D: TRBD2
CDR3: CASGSGTSWSSYEQYF
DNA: TGTGCTAGTGGTTCAGGGACTAGCTGGAGCTCCTACGAGCAGTACTTC

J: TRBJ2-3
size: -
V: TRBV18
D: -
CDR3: CASSPEAKISTDTQYF
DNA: TGTGCCAGCTCACCAGAAGCGAAAATTAGCACAGATACGCAGTATTTT

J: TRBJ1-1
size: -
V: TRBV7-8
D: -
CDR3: CASSLDGLMNTEAFF
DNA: TGTGCCAGCAGCTTAGACGGCCTAATGAACACTGAAGCTTTCTTT

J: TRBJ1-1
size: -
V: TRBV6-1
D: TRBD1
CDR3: CASSIQGMNTEAFF
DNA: TGTGCCAGCAGTATACAGGGGATGAACACTGAAGCTTTCTTT